This entry is about one TCR beta chain. Its antigen is still unknown. These data belong to a study of beta chain features in type 1 diabetes. General study findings and limits: Patients' naive, central memory and Treg TCRB repertoires seemed closer to one another than those of healthy donors. Small HLA sub-analyses could not settle whether HLA shapes TCRB rearrangement. PCR may have favored shorter templates equally in patients and controls.

The authors reverse transcribed all of the isolated RNA, so sequencing captured expressed TCRB transcripts. TCRdb's table, derived via immunoSEQ multiplex PCR, lists solely in-frame clones and lacks some. The sample lists around 99,000 clones, about 40% occurring once. The V gene's germline CDR1 is KGHSH and CDR2 LQKENI. This CDR3 is built from 12 residues. Trimming took off 1 base at V and 5 bases at J, with 6 bases between the two ends. The TCR comes from a woman aged 18-35 years in good health. The chain couples TRBV18 to TRBJ2-7; D not certain. Sequencing was done on a sample of stem cell memory CD4+ T cells from blood. For the CDR3, the DNA is TGTGCCAGCTCACCACAAATCGACGAGCAGTACTTC. This gives the protein CASSPQIDEQYF.